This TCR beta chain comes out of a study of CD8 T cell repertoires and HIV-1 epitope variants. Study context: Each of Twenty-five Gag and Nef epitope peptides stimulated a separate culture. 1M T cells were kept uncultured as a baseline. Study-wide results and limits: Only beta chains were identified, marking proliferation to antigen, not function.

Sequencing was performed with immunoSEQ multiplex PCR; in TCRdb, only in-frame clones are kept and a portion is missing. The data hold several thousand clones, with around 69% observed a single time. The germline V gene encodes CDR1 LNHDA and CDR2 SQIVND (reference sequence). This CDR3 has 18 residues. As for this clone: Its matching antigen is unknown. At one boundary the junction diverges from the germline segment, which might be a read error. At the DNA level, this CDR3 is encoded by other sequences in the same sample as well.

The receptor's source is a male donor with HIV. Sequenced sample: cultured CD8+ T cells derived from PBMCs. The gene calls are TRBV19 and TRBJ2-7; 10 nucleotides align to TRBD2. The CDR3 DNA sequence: TGTGCCAGTAGTACTCACGCTGGACTAGCGGAAAGCTCCTATGAGCAGTACTTC. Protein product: CASSTHAGLAESSYEQYF.